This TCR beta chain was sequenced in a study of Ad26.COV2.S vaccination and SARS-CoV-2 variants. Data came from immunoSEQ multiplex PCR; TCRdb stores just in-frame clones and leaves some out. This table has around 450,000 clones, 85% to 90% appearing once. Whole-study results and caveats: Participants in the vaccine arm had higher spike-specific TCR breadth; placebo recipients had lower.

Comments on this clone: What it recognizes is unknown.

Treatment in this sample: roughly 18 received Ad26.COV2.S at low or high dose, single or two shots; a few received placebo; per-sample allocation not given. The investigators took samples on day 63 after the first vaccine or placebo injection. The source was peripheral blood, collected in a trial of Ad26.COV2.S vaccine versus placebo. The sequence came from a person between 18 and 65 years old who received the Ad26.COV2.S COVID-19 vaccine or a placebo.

CDR3 in DNA: TGCGCCAGCAGCCTTCAGGGGAGAGGCAATGAGCAGTTCTTC. Translating gives CASSLQGRGNEQFF. The V call is TRBV5-1, the J call TRBJ2-1; tentatively, D is TRBD1 (6 bases). The germline CDR1 and CDR2 sequences are SGHRS and YFSETQ. The CDR3 spans 14 residues. Trimming cost V 4 bases and J 6 bases, with 14 bases left between them.